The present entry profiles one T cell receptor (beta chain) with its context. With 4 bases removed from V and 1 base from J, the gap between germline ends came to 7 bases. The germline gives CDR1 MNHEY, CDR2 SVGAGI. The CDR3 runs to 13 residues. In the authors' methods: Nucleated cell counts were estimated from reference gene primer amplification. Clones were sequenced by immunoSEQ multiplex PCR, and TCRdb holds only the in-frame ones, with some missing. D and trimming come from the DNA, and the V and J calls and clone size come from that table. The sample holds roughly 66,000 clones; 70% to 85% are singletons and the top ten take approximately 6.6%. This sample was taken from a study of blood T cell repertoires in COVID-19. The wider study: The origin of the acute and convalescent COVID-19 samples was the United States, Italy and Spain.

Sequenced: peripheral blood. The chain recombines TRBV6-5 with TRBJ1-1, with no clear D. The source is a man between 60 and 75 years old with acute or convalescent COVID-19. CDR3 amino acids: CASSLLSNTEAFF. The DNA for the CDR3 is TGTGCCAGCAGTTTATTGTCGAACACTGAAGCTTTCTTT.